The 4 T cell receptor beta chains listed next were all sequenced from one sample in a study of CD4 T cells in relation to SARS-CoV-2 and coronaviruses. Before the COVID-19 pandemic, during about 2010-2018, CD4+ T cells were taken from unexposed donors. Assay: immunoSEQ multiplex PCR; the TCRdb copy retains only in-frame clones and omits some. The sample holds some 68,000 clones, approximately 93% seen once. Sequenced material: naive CD4+ T cells from PBMCs. As for subset: naive CD4+ T cells isolated by negative enrichment. Every receptor here comes from a human donor in good health.

This chain uses TRBV5-1 with TRBJ1-4; D may be TRBD1 (6 bases). V gave up 6 bases and J gave up 2 bases, with 14 bases separating them. The CDR3 contains 15 residues. In germline, CDR1 is SGHRS, CDR2 YFSETQ. In DNA, the CDR3 is TGCGCCAGCACCTATACAGGGTCGACTAATGAAAAACTGTTTTTT. Translating gives CASTYTGSTNEKLFF. Variable domain in full (rest from reference TRBV5-1 and TRBJ1-4): KAGVTQTPRYLIKTRGQQVTLSCSPISGHRSVSWYQQTPGQGLQFLFEYFSETQRNKGNFPGRFSGRQFSNSRSEMNVSTLELGDSALYLCASTYTGSTNEKLFFGSGTQLSVL.

The chain has TRBV30 and TRBJ2-3; D is unresolved. Trimming took 4 bases from V and 4 from J, leaving 15 bases between them. Per germline, CDR1 GTSNPN and CDR2 SVGIG (reference sequence). The CDR3 runs to 14 residues. The CDR3 coding sequence is TGTGCCTGGAATCTACAATCCACCCCAGATACGCAGTATTTT. The encoded protein is CAWNLQSTPDTQYF.

This clone was observed a handful of times. The chain is built from TRBV5-1 and TRBJ2-2; 7 nucleotides align to TRBD1. Germline V CDR1 and CDR2: SGHRS, YFSETQ. Trimming took 4 bases from V and 4 from J; bases not matched to a gene: 4. CDR3 length: 14 residues. This CDR3 reads CASSQGTATGELFF. The CDR3 coding sequence is TGCGCCAGCAGCCAGGGGACAGCCACCGGGGAGCTGTTTTTT. The variable domain in full, completed from reference TRBV5-1 and TRBJ2-2, reads KAGVTQTPRYLIKTRGQQVTLSCSPISGHRSVSWYQQTPGQGLQFLFEYFSETQRNKGNFPGRFSGRQFSNSRSEMNVSTLELGDSALYLCASSQGTATGELFFGEGSRLTVL.

This sequence joins TRBV6-6 and TRBJ1-5; 8 nucleotides align to TRBD1. The CDR3 covers 14 residues. Looked up from germline, CDR1 is MNHNY and CDR2 is SVGAGI (reference sequence). Trimming took 4 bases from V and 6 from J; bases not matched to a gene: 5. The CDR3 nucleotides are TGTGCCAGCAGTTTCCAGGACAGGGTTCAGCCCCAGCATTTT. It specifies CASSFQDRVQPQHF.